The sequence of this T cell receptor beta chain was determined in a study of blood T cell repertoires in COVID-19. Study background: COVID-19 samples, acute and convalescent, were from the United States, Italy and Spain. In each case, the material was cDNA or gDNA derived from T cells, B-cell-depleted T cells, or PBMCs.

Authors' analysis steps: The assay estimated nucleated cells by amplifying reference gene primers. Measured with immunoSEQ multiplex PCR; TCRdb has only the in-frame clones, and not every one. The DNA gave D and trimming, while V, J and clone size come from that table. The table records about 95,000 clones, under 85% of them present only once. V lost 4 bases, J lost 7 bases, and 11 bases lay in between. Germline V gives CDR1 MNHNY, CDR2 SVGAGI (reference sequence). CDR3 size: 12 residues. The rearrangement uses TRBV6-6 and TRBJ2-7; tentative D call: TRBD1 (6 bases). Input material: peripheral blood. The TCR was taken from a human donor in a cohort sampled during active COVID-19. CDR3: CASSFRTGEQYF. For the CDR3, the DNA is TGTGCCAGCAGTTTCCGAACAGGGGAGCAGTACTTC.